These 10 T cell receptor beta chains share one sample of origin, sequenced in a study of blood T cell repertoires in COVID-19. Sequencing used immunoSEQ multiplex PCR; TCRdb keeps in-frame clones, though not all of them. The data contain about 210,000 clones, about 90% of them seen just once; the ten biggest clones take up 1% to 1.5%. Source material: peripheral blood. The receptors were sampled from a man aged 25 to 40 with acute or convalescent COVID-19.

The chain is built from TRBV18 and TRBJ2-1; 11 positions match TRBD2. After removal of 0 bases from V and 7 bases from J, the junction contained 11 bases not matched to a gene. Germline V lookup: CDR1 KGHSH, CDR2 LQKENI. This CDR3 spans 18 amino acids. The CDR3 spells CASSPPFRLAGWGNEQFF. The CDR3 nucleotides are TGTGCCAGCTCACCACCTTTCCGACTAGCGGGATGGGGTAATGAGCAGTTCTTC.

V is TRBV24-1 and J is TRBJ2-3; 14 bases fit TRBD2. Germline CDR1 is KGHDR and CDR2 is SFDVKD. J lost 5 bases, V lost 4 bases, and 7 bases had no gene match. This CDR3 comprises 17 residues. The CDR3 loop is CATSDRGLAGGGDTQYF. The CDR3 nucleotides read TGTGCCACCAGTGACCGAGGACTAGCGGGAGGTGGAGATACGCAGTATTTT.

The CDR3 sequence is CAWSTLAGGAYNEQFF. The CDR3 DNA reads TGTGCCTGGAGTACCCTAGCGGGCGGGGCCTACAATGAGCAGTTCTTC. The chain is built from TRBV30 and TRBJ2-1, with TRBD2 matching 8 bases. The CDR3 is 16 amino acids. With V trimmed by 2 bases and J by 2 bases, 8 bases remained unmatched. CDR1 and CDR2 from the germline V gene are GTSNPN and SVGIG (reference sequence).

The CDR3 region is CASSQGPTTENIQYF. CDR3 DNA sequence: TGCGCCAGCAGCCAAGGGCCTACTACTGAAAACATTCAGTACTTC. This rearrangement joins TRBV4-1 to TRBJ2-4; D unclear. Germline CDR1 is MGHRA and CDR2 is YSYEKL. CDR3 length: 15 amino acids. V gave up 1 base and J gave up 5 bases, with 12 bases separating them.

The rearrangement uses TRBV27 and TRBJ1-1, with D possibly TRBD1 on 5 matching bases. The CDR3 covers 14 residues. Germline V CDR1 and CDR2: MNHEY, SMNVEV (reference sequence). V lost 3 bases and J 5 bases, leaving 13 bases between the germline ends. The CDR3 DNA reads as TGTGCCAGCAGTTTTCGGGGCGGGGGTACTGAAGCTTTCTTT. Its translation: CASSFRGGGTEAFF.

The rearrangement links TRBV6-5 to TRBJ2-5; the match to TRBD2 covers 10 bases. Per germline, CDR1 MNHEY and CDR2 SVGAGI. V shed 4 bases and J 2 bases; nucleotides not matched to a gene: 4. The CDR3 spans 15 residues. The CDR3: CASSSRGLAQETQYF. CDR3 DNA sequence: TGTGCCAGCAGTTCTAGGGGACTAGCGCAAGAGACCCAGTACTTC.

This clone was counted once. The chain has TRBV9 and TRBJ2-7; 11 bases are shared with TRBD1. V trimming: 4 bases; J trimming: 6 bases; junction bases outside the gene matches: 6. This CDR3 contains 14 residues. CDR1 is SGDLS and CDR2 is YYNGEE in the germline V gene. The CDR3 reads CASSPEGQGGEQYF. The CDR3 nucleotides are TGTGCCAGCAGCCCCGAGGGACAGGGGGGCGAGCAGTACTTC.

This chain connects TRBV19 to TRBJ2-7; 9 nucleotides agree with TRBD2. The V gene end was trimmed by 3 bases and the J gene end by 4 bases; junction bases not matched to a gene: 10. This CDR3 has 16 amino acids. Germline lookup yields CDR1 LNHDA and CDR2 SQIVND (reference sequence). CDR3 nucleotides: TGTGCCAGTAGTATGGGGGCCAGCGGGGGGCGGTACGAGCAGTACTTC. Its translation: CASSMGASGGRYEQYF. Using reference TRBV19 and TRBJ2-7 for the parts outside the CDR3, the full variable domain is DGGITQSPKYLFRKEGQNVTLSCEQNLNHDAMYWYRQDPGQGLRLIYYSQIVNDFQKGDIAEGYSVSREKKESFPLTVTSAQKNPTAFYLCASSMGASGGRYEQYFGPGTRLTVT.

This sequence joins TRBV28 and TRBJ1-4; D might be TRBD1 (5 bases). The CDR3 totals 14 residues. CDR1 is MDHEN and CDR2 is SYDVKM in the germline V gene. Deletions cut 6 bases from V and 7 bases from J, with 15 bases between. CDR3 amino acids: CASSSGGRREKLFF. The DNA of the CDR3 is TGTGCCAGCAGCTCGGGGGGAAGACGTGAAAAACTGTTTTTT.

The gene calls are TRBV6-2 or TRBV6-3 and TRBJ2-3; D perhaps matches TRBD1 (5 bases). Per the germline V gene, CDR1 is MNHEY and CDR2 is SVGEGT. The CDR3 contains 15 residues. The V and J ends lost 2 bases and 0 bases respectively, with 9 bases between them. The CDR3 loop is CASSYEGQSTDTQYF. CDR3 DNA: TGTGCCAGCAGTTACGAAGGACAAAGCACAGATACGCAGTATTTT.